The 28 T cell receptor beta chains below all came from one sample that was sequenced in a study of T-cell reconstitution after alpha-beta-depleted transplantation in children. Unique molecular identifiers were used to barcode this TCRbeta library. TCRdb recomputed calls from the PCR reads with MiXCR, one row per CDR3 protein. The profile shows approximately 630,000 distinct CDR3 sequences, about 12% of them singletons. The sequencing used PBMCs, collected before TCRalphabeta/CD19-depleted stem cell transplant. The source is a girl aged 2 to 10 with congenital amegakaryocytic thrombocytopenia, due to receive a stem cell transplant.

This clonotype was counted many times. This chain joins TRBV20-1 and TRBJ2-7, with 8 positions matching TRBD2. The CDR3 covers 14 residues. In germline, CDR1 is DFQATT, CDR2 SNEGSKA (reference sequence). V lost 0 bases to trimming and J lost 5 bases; unmatched junction nucleotides: 6. CDR3 nucleotides: TGCAGTGCTAGAGATGGGGGGACTAGGAACGAGCAGTACTTC. This gives the protein CSARDGGTRNEQYF.

The chain carries TRBV5-1 and TRBJ2-2; 11 positions agree with TRBD2. The germline CDR1 and CDR2 sequences are SGHRS and YFSETQ. V shed 4 bases, J shed 5 bases, and the junction held 4 bases outside the gene matches. This CDR3 comprises 15 residues. For the CDR3, the DNA is TGCGCCAGCAGCACACTAGCGGGAGCGACCGGGGAGCTGTTTTTT. It yields the protein CASSTLAGATGELFF.

The V gene is TRBV30, the J gene TRBJ2-7, with D possibly TRBD1 on 6 matching bases. Per germline, CDR1 GTSNPN and CDR2 SVGIG (reference sequence). CDR3 length: 12 amino acids. V shed 3 bases and J shed 4 bases, with 10 bases lying between them. The CDR3 loop reads CAWSPQGYEQYF. The CDR3 DNA follows: TGTGCCTGGAGCCCCCAGGGGTACGAGCAGTACTTC.

CDR3 DNA: TGCGCCAGCAGCTTGTCGGGGAAGAGCAATCAGCCCCAGCATTTT. Encoded protein: CASSLSGKSNQPQHF. The V gene is TRBV5-1, the J gene TRBJ1-5; no firm D call. The germline V and J ends were trimmed by 1 base and 1 base, with 9 bases remaining between them. The CDR3 covers 15 residues. Per the germline V gene, CDR1 is SGHRS and CDR2 is YFSETQ.

The table lists this clonotype with many counts. V and J are TRBV20-1 and TRBJ2-7; D unclear. This CDR3 has 12 amino acids. CDR1 is DFQATT and CDR2 is SNEGSKA in the germline V gene (reference sequence). With 0 bases removed from V and 3 bases from J, the gap between germline ends came to 6 bases. CDR3 in DNA: TGCAGTGCTAGAGATCGCCGCTACGAGCAGTACTTC. This codes for CSARDRRYEQYF.

This clonotype was found many times. This chain links TRBV2 with TRBJ1-5; D may be TRBD1 (6 bases). This CDR3 is built from 16 residues. Per germline, CDR1 SNHLY and CDR2 FYNNEI. Trimming stripped 3 bases from V and 5 bases from J, with 17 bases between. CDR3 sequence: CASSDSQGDPYQPQHF. CDR3 coding DNA: TGTGCCAGCAGTGATTCACAGGGCGATCCTTATCAGCCCCAGCATTTT. Looking up the rest from reference TRBV2 and TRBJ1-5 gives the full variable domain: EPEVTQTPSHQVTQMGQEVILRCVPISNHLYFYWYRQILGQKVEFLVSFYNNEISEKSEIFDDQFSVERPDGSNFTLKIRSTKLEDSAMYFCASSDSQGDPYQPQHFGDGTRLSIL.

Many counts were recorded for this clonotype. The chain carries TRBV25-1 and TRBJ2-1; either TRBD1 or TRBD2 may supply D (5 bases each). Germline CDR1 and CDR2: MGHDK and SYGVNS. CDR3 length: 12 amino acids. The V end lost 1 base, the J end lost 9 bases, and 7 bases lay between the germline ends. Here the CDR3 reads CASSELRGEQFF. CDR3 bases: TGTGCCAGCAGTGAATTGAGGGGTGAGCAGTTCTTC. Combining the CDR3 with reference TRBV25-1 and TRBJ2-1 gives the whole variable domain EADIYQTPRYLVIGTGKKITLECSQTMGHDKMYWYQQDPGMELHLIHYSYGVNSTEKGDLSSESTVSRIRTEHFPLTLESARPSHTSQYLCASSELRGEQFFGPGTRLTVL.

Worth noting for this clonotype: At one end, the junction sequence differs from germline, possibly due to a read error. The V and J genes are TRBV5-1 and TRBJ2-3; no firm D call. This CDR3 contains 15 residues. Germline CDR1 reads SGHRS; CDR2 reads YFSETQ. DNA for the CDR3: TGCGCCAGCAGCCTCGAGGACCTGGCTACAGATACGCACTATTTT. The encoded protein is CASSLEDLATDTHYF.

This chain links TRBV28 with TRBJ2-3; 8 bases align to TRBD2. J lost 8 bases, V lost 3 bases, and 4 bases had no gene match. Germline V gene data show CDR1 as MDHEN and CDR2 as SYDVKM. The CDR3 totals 13 residues. The CDR3 DNA is TGTGCCAGCAGTTTGGAACTAGCGGTTACGCAGTATTTT. Encoded protein: CASSLELAVTQYF.

The table lists this clonotype with many counts. The chain employs TRBV5-1 and TRBJ1-2, with no clear D. Germline assignment: CDR1 SGHRS and CDR2 YFSETQ. V lost 4 bases, J lost 0 bases, and 7 bases lay in between. The CDR3 is 13 amino acids. CDR3 protein: CASSNEANYGYTF. In nucleotides, the CDR3 is TGCGCCAGCAGCAATGAAGCTAACTATGGCTACACCTTC. Using reference TRBV5-1 and TRBJ1-2 for the parts outside the CDR3, the full variable domain is KAGVTQTPRYLIKTRGQQVTLSCSPISGHRSVSWYQQTPGQGLQFLFEYFSETQRNKGNFPGRFSGRQFSNSRSEMNVSTLELGDSALYLCASSNEANYGYTFGSGTRLTVV.

The rearrangement joins TRBV3-1 to TRBJ2-1; 7 bases are a match to TRBD2. V lost 11 bases and J lost 10; bases outside the gene matches: 29. This CDR3 region has 18 residues. Germline values: CDR1 LGHDT, CDR2 YNNKEL (reference sequence). The CDR3 DNA reads as TGTGCCTGCTGTTTGTCGGTTAGCGGGCCCCCCAATCCTCTAGAGCAGTTCTTC. As protein: CACCLSVSGPPNPLEQFF.

This chain links TRBV4-1 with TRBJ2-1; 8 nucleotides agree with TRBD2. V lost 0 bases to trimming and J lost 2 bases; unmatched junction nucleotides: 6. The CDR3 has 17 residues. CDR1 is MGHRA and CDR2 is YSYEKL in the germline V gene. CDR3 residues: CASSQELAGRAYNEQFF. The CDR3 DNA sequence: TGCGCCAGCAGCCAAGAATTAGCGGGAAGGGCCTACAATGAGCAGTTCTTC.

V and J are TRBV9 and TRBJ1-2, with 12 positions matching TRBD1. The CDR3 spans 16 residues. V was clipped by 0 bases and J by 8 bases; unmatched bases: 8. Germline CDR1 is SGDLS and CDR2 is YYNGEE. Written as DNA, the CDR3 is TGTGCCAGCAGCGTAGGCGGACGGGACAGGGGGCGCGGCTACACCTTC. Encoded protein: CASSVGGRDRGRGYTF.

This clonotype was counted only a few times. The CDR3 region is CASSLSTGLAGVTDTQYF. The CDR3 DNA reads TGTGCCAGCAGCTTGAGTACGGGGCTAGCGGGAGTCACAGATACGCAGTATTTT. This chain uses TRBV11-1 with TRBJ2-3; TRBD2 matches 10 bases. The CDR3 consists of 18 residues. The germline gives CDR1 SGHAT, CDR2 FQDESV (reference sequence). V lost 3 bases to trimming and J lost 2 bases; unmatched junction nucleotides: 11.

The table lists this clonotype with many counts. This sequence joins TRBV10-3 and TRBJ2-1, with D possibly being TRBD2 (5 bases). Germline CDR1 and CDR2: ENHRY and SYGVKD. CDR3 size: 16 residues. Trimming stripped 3 bases from V and 5 bases from J, with 17 bases between. CDR3 nucleotide sequence: TGTGCCATCAGTGAATTCGAGGGAGTAGTCGACAATGAGCAGTTCTTC. Its protein product is CAISEFEGVVDNEQFF.

This clonotype showed up many times. The chain joins TRBV20-1 to TRBJ2-2; 7 positions match TRBD2. Unmatched junction bases numbered 12, after V lost 6 bases and J lost 5 bases. Germline V gene sequence: CDR1 DFQATT, CDR2 SNEGSKA (reference sequence). The CDR3 length is 15 residues. The CDR3 protein is CSARDGGWRTGELFF. The CDR3 coding sequence is TGCAGTGCCAGGGACGGGGGGTGGAGGACCGGGGAGCTGTTTTTT.

The genes are TRBV20-1 and TRBJ1-1; 8 bases agree with TRBD1. V lost 5 bases, J lost 6 bases, and 5 bases stayed unmatched. CDR1 DFQATT and CDR2 SNEGSKA come from the germline V gene (reference sequence). The CDR3 has 12 amino acids. The CDR3 spells CSAGSGGPEAFF. CDR3 nucleotide sequence: TGCAGTGCTGGATCAGGGGGCCCTGAAGCTTTCTTT.

This clonotype was seen ten or more times. The V call is TRBV12-3 or TRBV12-4, the J call TRBJ2-2; TRBD2 matches 8 bases. J gave up 4 bases and V 6 bases, and 4 bases lay outside the gene matches. This CDR3 region has 14 residues. Here the CDR3 DNA reads TGTGCCAGCAGGGGACTAGTATCCACCGGGGAGCTGTTTTTT. This codes for CASRGLVSTGELFF.

The rearrangement joins TRBV12-3 or TRBV12-4 to TRBJ1-5; 7 bases align to TRBD1. Unmatched junction bases numbered 7, after V lost 4 bases and J lost 4 bases. This CDR3 comprises 15 residues. The CDR3 is CASSSRQGRNQPQHF. The DNA of the CDR3 is TGTGCCAGCAGTTCCCGACAGGGAAGGAATCAGCCCCAGCATTTT.

This clonotype was picked up many times. The chain joins TRBV5-1 to TRBJ2-1, with TRBD2 identical over 7 bases. Unmatched junction bases numbered 3, after V lost 3 bases and J lost 6 bases. The CDR3 is made up of 13 amino acids. The germline V gene encodes CDR1 SGHRS and CDR2 YFSETQ. The CDR3 region has the DNA TGCGCCAGCAGCTCTCGACTAGCCAATGAGCAGTTCTTC. Amino acids: CASSSRLANEQFF.

This clonotype has only a few counts. The rearrangement joins TRBV29-1 to TRBJ2-1; 12 bases fit TRBD2. CDR3 length: 15 amino acids. V lost 4 bases and J lost 7; bases outside the gene matches: 8. Germline values: CDR1 SQVTM, CDR2 ANQGSEA. In DNA form, the CDR3 reads TGCAGCGTTGTGGGTCTAGCGGGAGGGTCGAATGAGCAGTTCTTC. Its protein is CSVVGLAGGSNEQFF.

Concerning this clonotype: This may be a read error, as it is one base from a much larger clone. CDR3 in DNA: TGTGCCAGCAAGAGGATAGGGAGAGGCACTGAAGCTTTCTTT. This encodes CASKRIGRGTEAFF. This chain links TRBV12-3 or TRBV12-4 with TRBJ1-1; D gene uncertain. The CDR3 has 14 residues. The germline V and J ends were trimmed by 7 bases and 4 bases, with 16 bases remaining between them.

This clonotype was seen ten or more times. This sequence joins TRBV20-1 and TRBJ2-7; 14 bases line up with TRBD2. V lost 0 bases and J lost 3; bases outside the gene matches: 1. Per the germline V gene, CDR1 is DFQATT and CDR2 is SNEGSKA (reference sequence). The CDR3 is made up of 15 amino acids. CDR3 DNA sequence: TGCAGTGCTAGAGAGGGACTAGCGGGAGTCTACGAGCAGTACTTC. Encoded protein: CSAREGLAGVYEQYF.

The V call is TRBV6-1, the J call TRBJ1-4; 8 bases align to TRBD1. The CDR3 has 14 amino acids. Germline assignment: CDR1 MNHNS and CDR2 SASEGT. V trimming: 6 bases; J trimming: 3 bases; junction bases outside the gene matches: 3. The CDR3 here is CASRDRAANEKLFF. DNA for the CDR3: TGTGCCAGCAGGGACAGGGCCGCTAATGAAAAACTGTTTTTT.

This clonotype showed up many times. The V call is TRBV20-1, the J call TRBJ2-1; 9 nucleotides agree with TRBD2. With V trimmed by 5 bases and J by 0 bases, 8 bases remained unmatched. The germline gives CDR1 DFQATT, CDR2 SNEGSKA (reference sequence). The CDR3 has 16 residues. The CDR3 spells CSASSGRPSSYNEQFF. The CDR3 nucleotides are TGCAGTGCTTCGAGCGGGAGGCCTAGCTCCTACAATGAGCAGTTCTTC.

This clonotype was recorded many times. The chain links TRBV12-3 or TRBV12-4 to TRBJ2-5, with D unresolved. This CDR3 spans 14 amino acids. Trimming cost V 3 bases and J 1 base, with 9 bases left between them. The CDR3 reads CASSLLNSQETQYF. CDR3 DNA: TGTGCCAGCAGTTTGTTAAACTCCCAAGAGACCCAGTACTTC.

This clonotype was detected many times. This rearrangement joins TRBV5-1 to TRBJ2-2; weak D call: TRBD1 (6 bases). The CDR3 has 14 residues. Per germline, CDR1 SGHRS and CDR2 YFSETQ. V lost 4 bases to trimming and J lost 2 bases, with 9 bases between them. CDR3 coding DNA: TGCGCCAGCAGCAAGGGACATAACACCGGGGAGCTGTTTTTT. Its translation: CASSKGHNTGELFF.

This sequence joins TRBV3-1 and TRBJ2-7; possible D gene TRBD2, 6 bases. The CDR3 contains 15 residues. The V end was cut by 1 base, the J end by 3 bases, with 13 bases between. Germline CDR1 LGHDT, CDR2 YNNKEL (reference sequence). The CDR3 loop is CASSQGAGWVYEQYF. Here the CDR3 DNA reads TGTGCCAGCAGCCAAGGGGCGGGATGGGTCTACGAGCAGTACTTC.